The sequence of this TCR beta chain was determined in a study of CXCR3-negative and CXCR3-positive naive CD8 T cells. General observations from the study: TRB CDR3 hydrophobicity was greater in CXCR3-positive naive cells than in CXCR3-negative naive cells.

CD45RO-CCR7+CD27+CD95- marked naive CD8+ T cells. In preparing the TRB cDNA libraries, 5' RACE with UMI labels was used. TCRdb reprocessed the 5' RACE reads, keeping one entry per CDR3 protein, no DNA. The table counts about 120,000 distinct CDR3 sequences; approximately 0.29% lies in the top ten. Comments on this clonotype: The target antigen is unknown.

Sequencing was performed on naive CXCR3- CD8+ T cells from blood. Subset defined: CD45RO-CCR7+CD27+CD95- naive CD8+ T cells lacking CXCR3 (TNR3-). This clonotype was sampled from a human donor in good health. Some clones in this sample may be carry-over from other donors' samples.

This CDR3 reads CASSLGTPYEQYF. The chain combines TRBV19 with TRBJ2-7. The CDR3 length is 13 residues. Germline V gives CDR1 LNHDA, CDR2 SQIVND (reference sequence). Using reference TRBV19 and TRBJ2-7 for the parts outside the CDR3, the full variable domain is DGGITQSPKYLFRKEGQNVTLSCEQNLNHDAMYWYRQDPGQGLRLIYYSQIVNDFQKGDIAEGYSVSREKKESFPLTVTSAQKNPTAFYLCASSLGTPYEQYFGPGTRLTVT.